This T cell receptor (beta chain) comes out of a study of cytomegalovirus exposure and HLA in healthy donors. Study conclusions and caveats: In a later analysis, most CMV-associated TCR beta chains appeared HLA-restricted. Published work reported that the classifier diagnosed cytomegalovirus status with high specificity and sensitivity. Presence/absence analysis assumed near-uniform sequencing depth across donors. The listing of roughly 160 TCR beta chains classed them as cytomegalovirus-associated.

Primers: 60 Vbeta forward and 13 Jbeta reverse. Data came from immunoSEQ multiplex PCR; TCRdb stores just in-frame clones and leaves some out. The table has around 180,000 clones, 70% to 85% seen once. Per germline, CDR1 LNHDA and CDR2 SQIVND (reference sequence). The CDR3 is 14 amino acids. The J segment lost 4 bases and the V segment lost 2 bases, leaving 2 bases of the junction unmatched. Details on this clone: Its antigen remains unknown.

The V and J genes are TRBV19 and TRBJ1-5; 7 bases are shared with TRBD1. Material for sequencing was PBMCs. The sequence was obtained from a woman between 25 and 40 years old in good health and CMV-seropositive. CDR3 amino acids: CASSISTGNQPQHF. CDR3 sequence (DNA): TGTGCCAGTAGTATATCGACAGGGAATCAGCCCCAGCATTTT.